This TCR beta chain was profiled in a study of low-dose radiotherapy and immunotherapy resistance in tumors. Study in general: Doses of 0.5 Gy per fraction every 2 weeks, totaling 6.5 Gy, went to Cohort 1. Each fraction given to Cohort 2 every two weeks delivered 1 Gy, and the total reached 13 Gy over 26 weeks. Each patient was administered nivolumab intravenously at 240 mg, which was a flat dose, every two weeks, along with intravenous ipilimumab at 1 mg/kg every six weeks.

This CDR3 is 11 amino acids long. Stated time point: before trial treatment. Eligible patients had advanced solid tumors lacking tumor-infiltrating lymphocytes. With TRAV- and TRBV-specific primers, first-strand cDNA was made, covering the alpha and beta chains. TCR amplification used around 20 PCR cycles, a constant-region primer and a V-primer adapter. TCRdb ran MiXCR on the reads and lists one entry per CDR3 protein. This sample carries approximately 90,000 distinct CDR3 sequences, around 9.2% of them seen once, and the ten largest clones take 1%. This clonotype occurred many times. The chain couples TRBV12-2 to TRBJ1-4. TRBV12-2 is described as a pseudogene. This TCR was recovered from a male donor with prostate cancer. This sample comprised PBMCs, obtained before treatment. CDR3 sequence reads: CASRLVEKLFF. CDR3 in DNA: TGTGCAAGTCGCTTAGTTGAAAAACTGTTTTTT.